This T cell receptor (beta chain) was captured in a study of blood T cell repertoires in COVID-19. For the study at large: Donors in the United States, Italy and Spain gave samples during acute or convalescent COVID-19. T cells, B-cell-depleted T cells, or PBMCs supplied cDNA or gDNA.

Germline V gene lookup returns CDR1 MNHEY and CDR2 SVGAGI. The CDR3 loop spans 13 amino acids. Trimming pared 5 bases from V and 6 bases from J, leaving 12 bases between. Per the original data handling: From reference gene primer amplification, estimates of nucleated cell counts were derived. Clones were read by immunoSEQ multiplex PCR, and TCRdb kept only the in-frame ones, dropping some. That table supplies the V and J calls and clone size; D and trimming were determined from the DNA. This sample has tens of thousands of clones, with 82% found just once. The chain joins TRBV6-5 to TRBJ2-3; no firm D call. The TCR comes from a man aged 80 or over with active COVID-19. The sequencing input was peripheral blood. CDR3 in DNA: TGTGCCAGCAGTACTCCCTTATTGGATACGCAGTATTTT. This sequence encodes CASSTPLLDTQYF.